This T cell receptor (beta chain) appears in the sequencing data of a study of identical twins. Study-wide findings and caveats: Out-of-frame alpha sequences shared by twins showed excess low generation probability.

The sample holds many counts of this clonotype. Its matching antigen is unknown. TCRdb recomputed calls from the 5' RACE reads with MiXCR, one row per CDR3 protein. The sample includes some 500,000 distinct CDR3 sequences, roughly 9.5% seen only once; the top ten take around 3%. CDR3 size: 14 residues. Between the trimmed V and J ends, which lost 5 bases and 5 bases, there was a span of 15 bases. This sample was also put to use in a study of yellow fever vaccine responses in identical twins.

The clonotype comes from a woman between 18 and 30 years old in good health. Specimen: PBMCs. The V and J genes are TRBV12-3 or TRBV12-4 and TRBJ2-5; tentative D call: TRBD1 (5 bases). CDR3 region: CASSVAGLWETQYF. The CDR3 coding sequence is TGTGCCAGCAGTGTGGCAGGGTTATGGGAGACCCAGTACTTC.